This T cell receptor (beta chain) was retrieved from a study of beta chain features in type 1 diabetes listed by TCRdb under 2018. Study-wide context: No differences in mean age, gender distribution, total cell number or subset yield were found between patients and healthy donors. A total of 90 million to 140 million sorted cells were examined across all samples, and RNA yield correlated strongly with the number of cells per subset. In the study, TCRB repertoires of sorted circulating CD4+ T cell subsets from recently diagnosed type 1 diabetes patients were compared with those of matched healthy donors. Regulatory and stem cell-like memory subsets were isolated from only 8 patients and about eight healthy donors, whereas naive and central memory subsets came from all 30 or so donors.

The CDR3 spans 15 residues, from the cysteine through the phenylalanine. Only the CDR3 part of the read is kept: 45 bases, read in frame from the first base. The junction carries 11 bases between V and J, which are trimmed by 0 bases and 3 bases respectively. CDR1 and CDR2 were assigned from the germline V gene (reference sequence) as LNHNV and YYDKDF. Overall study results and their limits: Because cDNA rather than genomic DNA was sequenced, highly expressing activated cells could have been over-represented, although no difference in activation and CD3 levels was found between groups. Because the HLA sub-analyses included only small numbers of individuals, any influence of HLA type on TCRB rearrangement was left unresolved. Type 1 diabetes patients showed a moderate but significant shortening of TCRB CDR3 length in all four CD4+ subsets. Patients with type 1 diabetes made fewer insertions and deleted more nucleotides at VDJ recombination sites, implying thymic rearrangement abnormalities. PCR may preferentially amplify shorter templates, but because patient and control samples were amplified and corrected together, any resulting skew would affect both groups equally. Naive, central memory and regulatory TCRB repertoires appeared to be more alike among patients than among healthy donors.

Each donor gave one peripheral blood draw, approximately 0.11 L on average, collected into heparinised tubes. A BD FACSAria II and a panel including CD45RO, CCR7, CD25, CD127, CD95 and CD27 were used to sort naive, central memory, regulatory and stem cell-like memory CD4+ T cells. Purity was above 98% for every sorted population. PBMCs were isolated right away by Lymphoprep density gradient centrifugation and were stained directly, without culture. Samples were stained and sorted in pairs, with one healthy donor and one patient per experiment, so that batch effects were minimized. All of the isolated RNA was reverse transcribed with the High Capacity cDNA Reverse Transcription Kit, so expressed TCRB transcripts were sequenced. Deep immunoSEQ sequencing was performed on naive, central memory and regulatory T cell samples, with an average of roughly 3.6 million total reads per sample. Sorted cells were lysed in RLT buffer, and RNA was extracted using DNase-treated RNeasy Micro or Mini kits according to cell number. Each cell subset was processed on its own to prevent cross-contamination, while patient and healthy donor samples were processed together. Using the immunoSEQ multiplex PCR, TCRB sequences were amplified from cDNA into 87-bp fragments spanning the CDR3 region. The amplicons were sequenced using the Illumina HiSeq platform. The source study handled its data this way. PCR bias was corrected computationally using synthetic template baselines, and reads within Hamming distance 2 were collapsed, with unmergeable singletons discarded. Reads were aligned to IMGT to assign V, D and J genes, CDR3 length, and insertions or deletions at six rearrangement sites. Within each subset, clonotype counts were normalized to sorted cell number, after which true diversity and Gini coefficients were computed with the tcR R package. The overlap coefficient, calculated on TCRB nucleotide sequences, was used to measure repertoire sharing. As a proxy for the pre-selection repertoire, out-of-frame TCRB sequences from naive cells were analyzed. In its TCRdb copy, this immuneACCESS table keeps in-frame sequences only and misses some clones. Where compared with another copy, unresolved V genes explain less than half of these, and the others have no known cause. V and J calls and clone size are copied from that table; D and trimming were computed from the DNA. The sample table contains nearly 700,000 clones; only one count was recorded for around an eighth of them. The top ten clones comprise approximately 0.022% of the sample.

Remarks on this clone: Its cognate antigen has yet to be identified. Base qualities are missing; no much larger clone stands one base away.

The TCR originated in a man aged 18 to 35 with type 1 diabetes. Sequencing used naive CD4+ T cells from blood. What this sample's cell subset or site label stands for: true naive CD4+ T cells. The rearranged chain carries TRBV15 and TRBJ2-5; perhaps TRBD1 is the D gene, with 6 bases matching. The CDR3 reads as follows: CATSRDLTGKETQYF. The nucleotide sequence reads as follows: TGTGCCACCAGCAGAGATCTGACAGGAAAAGAGACCCAGTACTTC.